This T cell receptor beta chain was captured in a study of blood T cell repertoires in COVID-19. Clones were sequenced by immunoSEQ multiplex PCR, and TCRdb holds only the in-frame ones, with some missing. The data show roughly 150,000 clones, approximately 88% seen once. V lost 1 base and J 10 bases, leaving 17 bases between the germline ends. Germline CDR1 and CDR2: MNHNS and SASEGT. The CDR3 spans 16 residues. This chain connects TRBV6-1 to TRBJ1-6; D may be TRBD1 (5 bases). The sequencing input was peripheral blood. This TCR came from a human donor in a cohort sampled during active COVID-19. CDR3 sequence (DNA): TGTGCCAGCAGTGAAGTTGCAGGGTTAATTGTGTCACCCCTCCACTTT. Translation: CASSEVAGLIVSPLHF.